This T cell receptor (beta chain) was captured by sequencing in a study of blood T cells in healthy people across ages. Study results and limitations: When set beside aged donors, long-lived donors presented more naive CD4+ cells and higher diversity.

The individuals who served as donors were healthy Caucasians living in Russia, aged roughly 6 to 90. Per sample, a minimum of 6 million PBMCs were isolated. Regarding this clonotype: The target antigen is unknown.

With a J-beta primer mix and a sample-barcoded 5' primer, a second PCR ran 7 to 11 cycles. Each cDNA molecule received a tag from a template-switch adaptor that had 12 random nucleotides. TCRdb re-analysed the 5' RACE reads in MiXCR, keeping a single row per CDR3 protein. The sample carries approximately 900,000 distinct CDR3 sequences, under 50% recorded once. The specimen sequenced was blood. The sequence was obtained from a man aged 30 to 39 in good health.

The CDR3 loop is CSVVETVGSEAFF. As DNA, the CDR3 is TGCAGCGTTGTAGAGACAGTAGGATCTGAAGCTTTCTTT. V usage is TRBV29-1 and J usage is TRBJ1-1, with D possibly being TRBD1 (5 bases). CDR1 and CDR2 from the germline V gene are SQVTM and ANQGSEA. This CDR3 is built from 13 residues. Trimming cost V 4 bases and J 6 bases, with 15 bases left between them.